This T cell receptor beta chain was identified in a study of blood T cell repertoires in COVID-19. Study-level background: Sources were T cells, B-cell-depleted T cells, or PBMCs; the material itself was cDNA or gDNA.

The CDR3 has 17 amino acids. The germline CDR1 and CDR2 sequences are MDHEN and SYDVKM. J was trimmed by 6 bases and V by 0 bases; bases with no gene match: 9. Some clones are missing from TCRdb's copy, which holds only in-frame ones; the method was immunoSEQ multiplex PCR. This sample has some 360,000 clones, with almost 90% found just once. The chain uses TRBV28 and TRBJ2-5, with TRBD1 identical over 11 bases. Sequencing used PBMCs or T cells enriched from blood (not recorded which). The sequence derives from a woman aged 25 to 39 who had been exposed to COVID-19. In DNA, the CDR3 is TGTGCCAGCAGTTTATGGGGAGGTGGGACAGGGGGAAAGACCCAGTACTTC. Translated: CASSLWGGGTGGKTQYF.